Listed here is a single TCR beta chain. Its antigen is undetermined. This sample is part of a study of cytomegalovirus exposure and HLA in healthy donors. About the research overall: Across 300 to 400 genotyped donors, approximately 80% landed in the Caucasian-associated ancestry cluster.

PCR amplification relied on 60 Vbeta primers (plus 13 Jbeta primers). The table came from immunoSEQ multiplex PCR; TCRdb's copy has only in-frame clones and leaves some out. The table shows more than 100,000 clones, with roughly 65% occurring only once. Study-wide results and limits: Association with HLA alleles at 0.05 false discovery rate was found for roughly 17,000 TCR beta sequences in a later analysis.

CDR1 and CDR2 from the germline V gene are SGHRS and YFSETQ. V lost 0 bases to trimming and J lost 1 base; unmatched junction nucleotides: 1. The CDR3 totals 15 residues. Donors likely had unrecorded immune exposures despite being nominally healthy when sampled. The sample comprised PBMCs. The sequence derives from a middle-aged man in good health and CMV-seropositive. The chain combines TRBV5-1 with TRBJ2-3; 8 bases line up with TRBD2. The CDR3 reads CASSLVSGGTDTQYF. In DNA, the CDR3 is TGCGCCAGCAGCTTGGTTAGCGGGGGCACAGATACGCAGTATTTT.